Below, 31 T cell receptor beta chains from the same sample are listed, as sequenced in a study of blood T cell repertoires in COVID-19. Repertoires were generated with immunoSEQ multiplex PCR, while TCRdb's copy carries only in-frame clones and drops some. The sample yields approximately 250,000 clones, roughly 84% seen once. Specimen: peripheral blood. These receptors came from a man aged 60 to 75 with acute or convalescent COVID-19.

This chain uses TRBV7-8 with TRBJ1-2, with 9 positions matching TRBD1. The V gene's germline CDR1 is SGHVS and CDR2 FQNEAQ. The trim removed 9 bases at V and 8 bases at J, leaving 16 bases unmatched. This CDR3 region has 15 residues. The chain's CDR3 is CASRRRGQGGRGYTF. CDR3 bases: TGTGCCAGTAGAAGAAGGGGACAGGGCGGGCGAGGCTACACCTTC. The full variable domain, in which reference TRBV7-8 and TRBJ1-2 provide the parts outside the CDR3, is GAGVSQSPRYKVAKRGQDVALRCDPISGHVSLFWYQQALGQGPEFLTYFQNEAQLDKSGLPSDRFFAERPEGSVSTLKIQRTQQEDSAVYLCASRRRGQGGRGYTFGSGTRLTVV.

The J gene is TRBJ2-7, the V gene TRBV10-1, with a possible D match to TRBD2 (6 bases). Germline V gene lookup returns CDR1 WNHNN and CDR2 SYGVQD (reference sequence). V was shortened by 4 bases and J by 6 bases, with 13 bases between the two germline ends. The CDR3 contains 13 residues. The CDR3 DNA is TGCGCCAGCAGTGGGGGTAGGGACTCCGAGCAGTACTTC. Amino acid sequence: CASSGGRDSEQYF.

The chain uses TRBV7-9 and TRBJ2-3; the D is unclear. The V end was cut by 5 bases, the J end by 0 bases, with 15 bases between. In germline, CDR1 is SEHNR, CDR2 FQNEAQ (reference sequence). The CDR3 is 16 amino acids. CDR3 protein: CASSPSVRRSTDTQYF. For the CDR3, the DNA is TGTGCCAGCAGCCCCTCCGTCCGTCGGAGCACAGATACGCAGTATTTT.

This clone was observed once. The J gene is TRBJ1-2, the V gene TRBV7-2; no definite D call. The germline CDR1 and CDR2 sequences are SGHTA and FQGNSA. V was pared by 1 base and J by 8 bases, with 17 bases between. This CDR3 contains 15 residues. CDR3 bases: TGTGCCAGCAGCTTAGGCGGCACTGTAGGAAGCGGCTACACCTTC. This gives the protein CASSLGGTVGSGYTF.

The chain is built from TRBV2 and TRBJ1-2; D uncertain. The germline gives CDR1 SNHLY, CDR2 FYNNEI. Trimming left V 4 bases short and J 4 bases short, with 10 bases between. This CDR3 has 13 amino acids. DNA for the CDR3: TGTGCCAGCAGTGGAGGGCTATTCTATGGCTACACCTTC. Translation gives CASSGGLFYGYTF.

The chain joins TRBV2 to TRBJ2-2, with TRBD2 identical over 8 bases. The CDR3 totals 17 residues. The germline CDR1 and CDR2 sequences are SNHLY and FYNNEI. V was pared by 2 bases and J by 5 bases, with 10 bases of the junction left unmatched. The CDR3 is CASSEPLLAGGTGELFF. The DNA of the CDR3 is TGTGCCAGCAGTGAACCTCTTTTGGCGGGGGGTACCGGGGAGCTGTTTTTT.

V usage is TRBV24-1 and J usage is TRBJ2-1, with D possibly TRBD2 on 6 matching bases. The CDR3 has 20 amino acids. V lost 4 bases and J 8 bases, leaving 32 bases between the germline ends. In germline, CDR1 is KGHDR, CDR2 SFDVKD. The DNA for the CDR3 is TGTGCCACCAGTGACAAAGGACCGGCCGGTGGATCCGCCTGGAGGGATGAGCAGTTCTTC. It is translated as CATSDKGPAGGSAWRDEQFF.

In DNA, the CDR3 is TGTGCCAGCAGTTCCGCGGGACAGGGGCTCTACGAGCAGTACTTC. Translated: CASSSAGQGLYEQYF. The chain carries TRBV28 and TRBJ2-7, with 10 nucleotides matching TRBD1. CDR3 length equals 15 residues. CDR1 is MDHEN and CDR2 is SYDVKM in the germline V gene. After removal of 4 bases from V and 3 bases from J, the junction contained 6 bases not matched to a gene.

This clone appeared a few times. The CDR3 DNA follows: TGTGCCAGCAGTGTGGCCCACGAGCAGTACTTC. Protein sequence: CASSVAHEQYF. The rearrangement joins TRBV2 to TRBJ2-7, with D uncertain. V shed 4 bases and J shed 5 bases, with 6 bases lying between them. Germline loops: CDR1 SNHLY, CDR2 FYNNEI. The CDR3 runs to 11 residues.

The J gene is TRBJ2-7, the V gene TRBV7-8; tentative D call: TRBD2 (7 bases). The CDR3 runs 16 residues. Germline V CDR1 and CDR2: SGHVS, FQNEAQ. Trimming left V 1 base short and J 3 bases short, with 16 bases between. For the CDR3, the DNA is TGTGCCAGCAGCTTAGGTGTGCGGGGGCAGAGCTACGAGCAGTACTTC. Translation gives CASSLGVRGQSYEQYF.

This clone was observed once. CDR3 sequence reads: CASSSRYQETQYF. CDR3 DNA sequence: TGTGCCAGCAGCTCCCGGTACCAAGAGACCCAGTACTTC. The chain joins TRBV7-9 to TRBJ2-5; D is ambiguous. Trimming shortened V by 4 bases and J by 0 bases, and 6 bases separated the two germline ends. CDR3 length equals 13 residues. Germline lookup yields CDR1 SEHNR and CDR2 FQNEAQ (reference sequence).

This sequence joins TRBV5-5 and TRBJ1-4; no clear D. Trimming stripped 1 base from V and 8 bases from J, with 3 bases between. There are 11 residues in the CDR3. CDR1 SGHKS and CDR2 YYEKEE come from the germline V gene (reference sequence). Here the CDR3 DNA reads TGTGCCAGCAGCTTGTTAGAAAAACTGTTTTTT. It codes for CASSLLEKLFF.

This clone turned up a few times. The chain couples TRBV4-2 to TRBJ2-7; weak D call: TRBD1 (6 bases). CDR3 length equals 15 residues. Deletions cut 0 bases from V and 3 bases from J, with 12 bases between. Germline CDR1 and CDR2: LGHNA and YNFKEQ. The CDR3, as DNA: TGTGCCAGCAGCCAAGATCAGACAGGATTCTACGAGCAGTACTTC. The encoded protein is CASSQDQTGFYEQYF.

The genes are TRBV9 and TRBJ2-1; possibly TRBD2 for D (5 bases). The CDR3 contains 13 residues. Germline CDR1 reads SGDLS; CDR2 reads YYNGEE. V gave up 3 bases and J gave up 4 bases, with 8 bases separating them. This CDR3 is CASSGREYNEQFF. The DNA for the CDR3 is TGTGCCAGCAGCGGACGGGAATACAATGAGCAGTTCTTC.

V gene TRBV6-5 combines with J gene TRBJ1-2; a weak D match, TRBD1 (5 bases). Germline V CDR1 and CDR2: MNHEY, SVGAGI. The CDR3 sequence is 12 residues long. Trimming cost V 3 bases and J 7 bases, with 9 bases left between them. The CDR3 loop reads CASSYWGGGYTF. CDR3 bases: TGTGCCAGCAGTTATTGGGGGGGTGGCTACACCTTC.

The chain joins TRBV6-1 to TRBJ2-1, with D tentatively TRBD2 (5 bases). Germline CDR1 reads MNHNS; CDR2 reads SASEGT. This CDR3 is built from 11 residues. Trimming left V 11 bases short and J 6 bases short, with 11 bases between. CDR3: CAHRAGNEQFF. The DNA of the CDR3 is TGTGCCCATCGGGCGGGCAATGAGCAGTTCTTC.

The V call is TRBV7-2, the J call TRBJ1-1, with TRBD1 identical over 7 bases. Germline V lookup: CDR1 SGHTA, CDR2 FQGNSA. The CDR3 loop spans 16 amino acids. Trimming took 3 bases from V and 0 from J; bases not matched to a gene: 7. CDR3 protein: CASSLVGTALNTEAFF. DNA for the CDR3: TGTGCCAGCAGCTTGGTTGGGACAGCCCTGAACACTGAAGCTTTCTTT.

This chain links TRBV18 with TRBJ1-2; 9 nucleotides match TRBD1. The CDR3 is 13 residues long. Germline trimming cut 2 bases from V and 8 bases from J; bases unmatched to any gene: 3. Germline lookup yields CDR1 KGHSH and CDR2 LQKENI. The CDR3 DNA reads TGTGCCAGCTCACCAGGGACAGGGAACGGCTACACCTTC. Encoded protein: CASSPGTGNGYTF.

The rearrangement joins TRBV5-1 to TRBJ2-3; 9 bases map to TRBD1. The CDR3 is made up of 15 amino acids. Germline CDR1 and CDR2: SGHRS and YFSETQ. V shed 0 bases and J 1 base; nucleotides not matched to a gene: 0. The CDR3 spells CASSLGDRGTDTQYF. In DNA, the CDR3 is TGCGCCAGCAGCTTGGGGGACAGGGGCACAGATACGCAGTATTTT.

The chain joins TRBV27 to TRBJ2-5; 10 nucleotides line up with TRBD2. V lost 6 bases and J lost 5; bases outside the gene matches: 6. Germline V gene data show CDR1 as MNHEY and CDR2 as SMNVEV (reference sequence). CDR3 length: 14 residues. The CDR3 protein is CASRLLAGDETQYF. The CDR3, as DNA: TGTGCCAGCAGATTGCTAGCGGGAGACGAGACCCAGTACTTC.

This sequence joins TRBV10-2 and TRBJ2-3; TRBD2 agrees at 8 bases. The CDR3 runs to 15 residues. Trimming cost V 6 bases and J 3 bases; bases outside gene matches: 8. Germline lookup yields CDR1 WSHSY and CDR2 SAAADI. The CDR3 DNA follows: TGCGCCAGCAGGACAGCGGGGGTTGGGACAGATACGCAGTATTTT. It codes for CASRTAGVGTDTQYF.

CDR3 loop: CASSRAGTSSSYEQYF. CDR3 DNA sequence: TGTGCCAGCTCAAGGGCCGGGACTTCTAGCTCCTACGAGCAGTACTTC. J is TRBJ2-7 and V is TRBV18; possibly TRBD2 for D (6 bases). Trimming took 5 bases from V and 0 from J, leaving 17 bases between them. CDR1 and CDR2 (germline): KGHSH, LQKENI. This CDR3 has 16 amino acids.

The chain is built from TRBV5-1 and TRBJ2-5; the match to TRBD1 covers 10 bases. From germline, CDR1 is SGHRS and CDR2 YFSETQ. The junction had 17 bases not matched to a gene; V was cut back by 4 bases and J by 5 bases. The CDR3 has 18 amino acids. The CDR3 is CASSRGGTGAAGLETQYF. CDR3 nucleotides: TGCGCCAGCAGCCGTGGGGGGACAGGGGCCGCTGGGTTGGAGACCCAGTACTTC.

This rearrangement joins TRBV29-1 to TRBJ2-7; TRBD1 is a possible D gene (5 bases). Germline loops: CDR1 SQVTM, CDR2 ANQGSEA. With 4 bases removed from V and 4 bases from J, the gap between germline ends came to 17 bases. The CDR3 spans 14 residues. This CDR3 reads CSVVGLETPYEQYF. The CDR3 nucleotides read TGCAGCGTTGTGGGGCTAGAGACTCCGTACGAGCAGTACTTC.

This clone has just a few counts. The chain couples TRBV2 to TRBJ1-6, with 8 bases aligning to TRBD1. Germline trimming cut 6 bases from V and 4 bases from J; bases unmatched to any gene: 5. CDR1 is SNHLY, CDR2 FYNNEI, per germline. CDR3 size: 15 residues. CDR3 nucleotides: TGTGCCAGCAGGGACAGGGTGGATTATAATTCACCCCTCCACTTT. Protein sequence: CASRDRVDYNSPLHF.

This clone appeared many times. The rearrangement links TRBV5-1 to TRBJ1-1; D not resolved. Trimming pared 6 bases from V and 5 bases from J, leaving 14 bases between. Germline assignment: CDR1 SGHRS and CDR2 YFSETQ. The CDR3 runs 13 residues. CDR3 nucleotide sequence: TGCGCCAGCACGTTCGGAGGGTGGACTGAAGCTTTCTTT. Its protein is CASTFGGWTEAFF. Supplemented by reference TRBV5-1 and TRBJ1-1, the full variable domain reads KAGVTQTPRYLIKTRGQQVTLSCSPISGHRSVSWYQQTPGQGLQFLFEYFSETQRNKGNFPGRFSGRQFSNSRSEMNVSTLELGDSALYLCASTFGGWTEAFFGQGTRLTVV.

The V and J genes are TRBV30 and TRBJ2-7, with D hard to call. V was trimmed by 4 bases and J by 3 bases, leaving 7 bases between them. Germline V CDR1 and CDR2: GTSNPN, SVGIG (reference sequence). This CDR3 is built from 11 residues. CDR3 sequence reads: CAWTRNYEQYF. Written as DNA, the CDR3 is TGTGCCTGGACTAGAAACTACGAGCAGTACTTC.

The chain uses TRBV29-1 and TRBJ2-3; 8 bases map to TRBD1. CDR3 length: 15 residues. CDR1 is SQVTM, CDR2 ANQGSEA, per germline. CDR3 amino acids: CTQSRTGTSTDTQYF. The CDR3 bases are TGCACCCAGAGTCGGACAGGGACTAGCACAGATACGCAGTATTTT.

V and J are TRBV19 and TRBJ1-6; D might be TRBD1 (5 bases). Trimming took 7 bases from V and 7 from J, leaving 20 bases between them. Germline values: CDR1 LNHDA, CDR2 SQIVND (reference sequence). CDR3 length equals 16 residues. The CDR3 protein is CASTPPNRGGNSPLHF. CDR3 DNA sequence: TGTGCCAGTACCCCGCCCAATCGGGGGGGAAATTCACCCCTCCACTTT.

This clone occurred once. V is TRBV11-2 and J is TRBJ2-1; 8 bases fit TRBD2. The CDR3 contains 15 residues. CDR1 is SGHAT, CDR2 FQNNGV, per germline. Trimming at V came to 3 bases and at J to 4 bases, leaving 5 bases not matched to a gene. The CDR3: CASSLGSGTYNEQFF. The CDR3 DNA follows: TGTGCCAGCAGCTTGGGTAGCGGGACGTACAATGAGCAGTTCTTC.

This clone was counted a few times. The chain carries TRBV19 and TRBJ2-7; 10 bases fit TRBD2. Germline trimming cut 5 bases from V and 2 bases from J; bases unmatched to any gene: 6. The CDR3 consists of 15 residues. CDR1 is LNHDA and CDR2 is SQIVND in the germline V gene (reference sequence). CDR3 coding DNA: TGTGCCAGTAGTCTGGCTAGCGGGGGCACCTACGAGCAGTACTTC. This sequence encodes CASSLASGGTYEQYF.